A selection of T cell receptor beta chains follows, all from one sample in a study of T cells in Graves' hyperthyroidism and ophthalmopathy. TCRdb re-called the multiplex PCR reads through MiXCR, storing one row per CDR3 protein. The sample shows 350,000 to 450,000 distinct CDR3 sequences, around 13% of them seen only once. The sequenced sample consisted of blood. These receptors were obtained from a woman aged 60-70 years with Graves' hyperthyroidism. CDR3s include the opening cysteine and the closing phenylalanine or tryptophan. A D gene is named only where the DNA matches it firmly. Clone size is stated in some rows and not others, as once, few, many or a class when expanded.

TRBJ2-1	TRBD2	TRBV29-1	13	many	TGCAGCGTTGAGGAGCGGGAGTTCTATGAGCAGTTCTTC	CSVEEREFYEQFF
TRBJ2-2	.	TRBV6-1	14	.	TGTGCCAGCAGTAGGGACCTCCGAACCGGGGAGCTGTTTTTT	CASSRDLRTGELFF
TRBJ2-3	TRBD2	TRBV10-3	17	many	TGTGCCATCAGTGACCCGGAGACTAGCCCTAGCACAGATACGCAGTATTTT	CAISDPETSPSTDTQYF
TRBJ2-1	TRBD1	TRBV20-1	14	many	TGCAGTGCCGGGACAGGGGGACCATACAATGAGCAGTTCTTC	CSAGTGGPYNEQFF
TRBJ2-7	TRBD2	TRBV20-1	13	many	TGCAGTGCTAGTGGGAGGGACTCCTACGAGCAGTACTTC	CSASGRDSYEQYF
TRBJ1-6	.	TRBV7-9	13	few	TGTGCCAGCAGCTTAGGGGTGGATTCACCCCTCCACTTT	CASSLGVDSPLHF
TRBJ2-3	.	TRBV30	12	.	TGTGCCTGGTCCCCGGGACCCGCTACGCAGTATTTT	CAWSPGPATQYF
TRBJ2-7	TRBD1	TRBV4-1	17	.	TGCGCCAGCAGCCAAACTTCCGGACAGGGGCCTTGGTACGAGCAGTACTTC	CASSQTSGQGPWYEQYF
TRBJ2-3	.	TRBV6-2/TRBV6-3	15	many	TGTGCCAGCAGTTCCCGAGCTCAGAGCACAGATACGCAGTATTTT	CASSSRAQSTDTQYF
TRBJ2-7	.	TRBV4-1	14	.	TGCGCCAGCAGCCAACCGGACGGGCAATACGAGCAGTACTTC	CASSQPDGQYEQYF
TRBJ2-5	.	TRBV6-5	12	many	TGTGCCAGCAGTTACGACCAAGAGACCCAGTACTTC	CASSYDQETQYF
TRBJ2-7	TRBD2	TRBV14	14	few	TGTGCCAGCAGCCAGCGGGAGAGGAGCTACGAGCAGTACTTC	CASSQRERSYEQYF
TRBJ2-1	.	TRBV7-9	15	many	TGTGCCAGCAGCCGATCGGACTCGCAGTACAATGAGCAGTTCTTC	CASSRSDSQYNEQFF
TRBJ2-7	.	TRBV18	14	many	TGTGCCAGCTCACTCTGGGACAACTCCTACGAGCAGTACTTC	CASSLWDNSYEQYF
TRBJ2-7	.	TRBV2	16	.	TGTGCCAGCAGTGAAGCCGCGGGCAGAGCCTCCTACGAGCAGTACTTC	CASSEAAGRASYEQYF
TRBJ1-2	.	TRBV6-1	14	many	TGTGCCAGCAGTGTCGCAGGGGTGGGCTATGGCTACACCTTC	CASSVAGVGYGYTF
TRBJ2-7	.	TRBV6-2/TRBV6-3	13	many	TGTGCCAGCAGCCGGGACGCCTCCTACGAGCAGTACTTC	CASSRDASYEQYF
TRBJ2-1	TRBD2	TRBV12-3/TRBV12-4	19	many	TGTGCCAGCAGTTTCTGGCTAGCGGGAGGCCCCCTTTCTTCGGATGAGCAGTTCTTC	CASSFWLAGGPLSSDEQFF
TRBJ2-7	.	TRBV7-8	11	.	TGTGCCAGCAGCTCCTGGGGGGAGCAGTACTTC	CASSSWGEQYF
TRBJ2-5	TRBD1	TRBV4-1	15	few	TGCGCCAGCAGCCCCACAGGGACAGCGCTTCCGACCCAGTACTTC	CASSPTGTALPTQYF
TRBJ1-2	.	TRBV6-6	15	few	TGTGCCAGCAGTTACAGTGCAGGGGCTAACTATGGCTACACCTTC	CASSYSAGANYGYTF
TRBJ2-7	.	TRBV5-1	13	few	TGCGCCAGCAGCTTTGCAAAGGGCTACGAGCAGCACTTC	CASSFAKGYEQHF
TRBJ2-1	.	TRBV30	15	many	TGTGCCTGGAGTGTAGGCCTGGATTCCTACAATGAGCAGTTCTTC	CAWSVGLDSYNEQFF
TRBJ2-7	.	TRBV6-1	14	few	TGTGCCAGCGGAGACGGGGCTCCGACCTACGAGCAGTACTTC	CASGDGAPTYEQYF
TRBJ2-7	TRBD1	TRBV7-9	14	many	TGTGCCAGCAGCTTAGAGCGACAGGGTGCTACGGAGTACTTC	CASSLERQGATEYF
TRBJ2-3	.	TRBV6-5	18	many	TGTGCCAGCAGTTACTCGATTAACGGAGACATTAGGTCAGATACGCAGTATTTT	CASSYSINGDIRSDTQYF